The source of this TCR beta chain is a study of spatial heterogeneity in lung cancer. Overall study: Detection consistently captured more beta-chain sequences than alpha-chain sequences. Raw reads contained each unique TCR and UMI combination more than ten times on average. Broader study findings: Blood carried ubiquitous expanded tumor TCRs more at resection than follow-up.

Comments on this clonotype: Its target is unknown.

The germline V and J ends were trimmed by 7 bases and 5 bases, with 13 bases remaining between them. Germline CDR1 and CDR2: SGHVS and FQNEAQ. CDR3 size: 13 residues. TCRdb used MiXCR to reprocess the 5' RACE reads, holding one entry per CDR3 protein. The sample contains roughly 25,000 distinct CDR3 sequences, 10% to 15% of which appear only once. Time point given: sample taken at primary tumor resection. Researchers sequenced whole RNA taken from tumor, nontumor lung or frozen PBMC without sorting. Samples were obtained from about 72 donors, all untreated early-stage non-small cell lung cancer patients.

Here the sequenced sample was PBMCs, taken at surgery. The TCR originated in a female donor with early-stage non-small cell lung cancer. V gene TRBV7-8 combines with J gene TRBJ2-3; the D is unclear. CDR3 nucleotide sequence: TGTGCCAGCACCCGACAATTGGGAGATACGCAGTATTTT. Its translation is CASTRQLGDTQYF.